This record concerns one TCR beta chain sequence. This may come from a read error, since a much larger clone is one base off. The data were obtained in a study of T cells in Graves' hyperthyroidism and ophthalmopathy. Authors of the study amplified TCR beta CDR3 regions from RNA transcripts. RT-PCR in the first round (using the HTBI primer set) targeted the TCR CDR3. TCRdb fed the multiplex PCR reads into MiXCR, producing one record per CDR3 protein. The sample lists 450,000 to 650,000 distinct CDR3 sequences, approximately 15% occurring once. The receptor was derived from a woman younger than 35 with Graves' ophthalmopathy. The source material was blood.

CDR3 DNA: TGTGCCAGCAGTCCAGGGGTAGGGGTCAGGTACGAGCAGTACTTC. It encodes CASSPGVGVRYEQYF. The rearrangement uses TRBV28 and TRBJ2-7, with D possibly being TRBD1 (6 bases). V shed 5 bases and J shed 4 bases, with 18 bases lying between them. CDR1 and CDR2 from the germline V gene are MDHEN and SYDVKM. The CDR3 covers 15 residues.